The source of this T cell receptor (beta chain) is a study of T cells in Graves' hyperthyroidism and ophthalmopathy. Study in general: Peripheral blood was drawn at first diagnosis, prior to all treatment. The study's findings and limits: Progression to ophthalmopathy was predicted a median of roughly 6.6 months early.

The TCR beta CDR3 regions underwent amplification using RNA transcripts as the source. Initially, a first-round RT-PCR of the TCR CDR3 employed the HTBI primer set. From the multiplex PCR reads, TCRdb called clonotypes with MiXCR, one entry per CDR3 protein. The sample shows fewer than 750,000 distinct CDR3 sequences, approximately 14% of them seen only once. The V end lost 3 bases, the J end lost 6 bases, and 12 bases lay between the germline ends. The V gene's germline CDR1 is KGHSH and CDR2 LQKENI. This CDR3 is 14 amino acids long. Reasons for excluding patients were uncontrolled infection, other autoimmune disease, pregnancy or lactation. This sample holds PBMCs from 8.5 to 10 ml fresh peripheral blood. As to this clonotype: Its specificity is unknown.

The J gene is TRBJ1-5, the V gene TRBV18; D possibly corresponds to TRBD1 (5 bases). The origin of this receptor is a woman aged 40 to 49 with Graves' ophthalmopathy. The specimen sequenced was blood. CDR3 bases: TGTGCCAGCTCACCCGCGGGGGTCGGTCAGCCCCAGCATTTT. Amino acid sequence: CASSPAGVGQPQHF.